The subject of this entry is one TCR beta chain. The data are from a study of neurological immune-mediated disorders. Time point reported: longitudinal time-point 2. TCRdb independently ran MiXCR on the 5' RACE reads; one entry per CDR3 protein. The sample consists of 55,000 to 65,000 distinct CDR3 sequences, nearly 10% of them appearing once. V shed 1 base and J shed 3 bases, with 7 bases lying between them. The CDR3 length is 13 residues. Looked up from germline, CDR1 is SGHNT and CDR2 is YENEEA. This chain links TRBV11-3 with TRBJ2-7; D gene uncertain. Sample: PBMCs. The sequence was collected from a man younger than 45 in good health. The CDR3 region has the DNA TGTGCCAGCAGCTTAGGTCGGATCTACGAGCAGTACTTC. It encodes CASSLGRIYEQYF.